This record concerns one T cell receptor beta chain sequence. The antigen this receptor binds is unknown. Per-base quality was not reported, and no clone a single base away is much larger than it. These data are taken from a study of blood T cell repertoires in COVID-19 (dated by TCRdb to the early 2020s). About the investigation overall: Samples from collaborators originated in the United States, Italy and Spain and spanned both the acute and convalescent phases of COVID-19. Samples came from the ongoing ImmuneRACE study (first 160 participants) plus 1,254 subjects from 6 global collaborators. Nearly every sample came with metadata listing a de-identified subject ID, COVID-19 status, age in years and sex. Where HLA class I and class II types were available, the types were taken from metadata supplied by the sample provider, not from assay-based typing. The repertoires were released in a freely available public database meant as a resource for research on the immune response to SARS-CoV-2. Deeply sampled blood TCRbeta repertoires from subjects exposed to, actively infected with, or recovered from COVID-19 were included in the dataset. The material from the prospective study consisted of cDNA or gDNA derived from T cells, B-cell-depleted T cells, or PBMCs.

The CDR3 spans 19 residues, from the cysteine through the phenylalanine. The DNA shown is the 57-base CDR3, in frame from base 1. V lost 4 bases and J lost 4 bases; the stretch between them is 27 bases long. From a lookup of the germline V gene, CDR1 and CDR2 are SGHTS and YDEGEE. TCRbeta CDR3 regions were amplified from genomic DNA using the immunoSEQ Assay, a bias-controlled multiplex PCR. On the study's bioinformatics: Nucleated cell counts per sample were estimated from amplification of reference gene primers within the assay. Sequence reads were collapsed and filtered to measure the absolute abundance of every unique TCRbeta CDR3 rearrangement. For each sample, productive Simpson clonality was calculated as the square root of Simpson's diversity index over productive rearrangements. Imported from immuneACCESS, the table was reduced by TCRdb to in-frame sequences with V and J called. These copies leave out some clones; in studies compared against another copy, an unresolved V gene accounts for under half, and the cause of the remainder is not known. The V and J calls and the clone size are those of that table, but D and trimming were determined from the DNA. The sample table holds more than 100,000 clones, of which around 88% were seen once. Of the sample, about 1% falls within the top ten clones.

Broad study findings and their caveats: Clinical and demographic metadata were provided uncurated, with the amount varying by source and participant.

Each collaborating institution followed its own protocols to collect whole blood in K2EDTA tubes. For TCRbeta analysis, collaborators shipped samples as frozen whole blood, isolated PBMCs, or DNA extracted from either of those sample types. The TCR comes from a woman aged 45-59 years with active or convalescent COVID-19. Sequencing was carried out using peripheral blood. The rearrangement combines TRBV5-8 with TRBJ2-1; a confident D gene designation cannot be given. The CDR3 region reads CASSLTTQFDKPLYNEQFF. The sequenced DNA is TGTGCCAGCAGCCTAACCACCCAATTCGACAAGCCCCTTTACAATGAGCAGTTCTTC.